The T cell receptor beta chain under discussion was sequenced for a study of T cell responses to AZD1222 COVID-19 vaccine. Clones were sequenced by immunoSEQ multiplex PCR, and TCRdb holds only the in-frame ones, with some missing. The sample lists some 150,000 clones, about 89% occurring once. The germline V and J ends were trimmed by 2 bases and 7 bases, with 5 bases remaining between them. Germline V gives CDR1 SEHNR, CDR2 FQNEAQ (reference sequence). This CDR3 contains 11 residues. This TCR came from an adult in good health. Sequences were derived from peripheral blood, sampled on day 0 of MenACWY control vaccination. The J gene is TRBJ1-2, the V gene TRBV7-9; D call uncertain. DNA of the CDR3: TGTGCCAGCAGCTTAAAAACTGGCTACACCTTC. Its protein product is CASSLKTGYTF. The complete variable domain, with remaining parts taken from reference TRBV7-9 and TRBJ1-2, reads DTGVSQNPRHKITKRGQNVTFRCDPISEHNRLYWYRQTLGQGPEFLTYFQNEAQLEKSRLLSDRFSAERPKGSFSTLEIQRTEQGDSAMYLCASSLKTGYTFGSGTRLTVV.